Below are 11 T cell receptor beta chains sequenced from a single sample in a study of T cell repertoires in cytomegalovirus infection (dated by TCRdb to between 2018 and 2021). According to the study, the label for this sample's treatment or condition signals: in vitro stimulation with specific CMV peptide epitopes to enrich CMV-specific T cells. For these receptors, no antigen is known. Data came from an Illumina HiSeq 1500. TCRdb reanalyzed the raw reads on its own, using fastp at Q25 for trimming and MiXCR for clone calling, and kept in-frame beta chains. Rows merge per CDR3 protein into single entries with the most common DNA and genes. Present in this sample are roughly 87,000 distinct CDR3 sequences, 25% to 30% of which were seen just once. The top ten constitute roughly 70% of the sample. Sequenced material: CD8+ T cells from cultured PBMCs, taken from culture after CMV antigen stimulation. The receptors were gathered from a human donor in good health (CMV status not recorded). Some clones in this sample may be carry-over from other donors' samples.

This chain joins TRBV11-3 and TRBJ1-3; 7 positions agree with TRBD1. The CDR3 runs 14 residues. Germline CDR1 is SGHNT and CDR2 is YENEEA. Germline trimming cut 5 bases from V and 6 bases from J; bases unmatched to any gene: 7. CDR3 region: CASSPRDSPNTIYF. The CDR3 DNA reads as TGTGCCAGCAGCCCGAGGGACAGCCCAAACACCATATATTTT.

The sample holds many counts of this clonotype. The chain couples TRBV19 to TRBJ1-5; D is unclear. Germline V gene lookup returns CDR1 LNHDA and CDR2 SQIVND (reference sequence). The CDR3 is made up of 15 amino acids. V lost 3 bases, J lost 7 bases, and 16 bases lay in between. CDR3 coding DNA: TGTGCCAGTAGTATTGGATTCGTGGGCAGCCAGCCCCAGCATTTT. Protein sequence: CASSIGFVGSQPQHF.

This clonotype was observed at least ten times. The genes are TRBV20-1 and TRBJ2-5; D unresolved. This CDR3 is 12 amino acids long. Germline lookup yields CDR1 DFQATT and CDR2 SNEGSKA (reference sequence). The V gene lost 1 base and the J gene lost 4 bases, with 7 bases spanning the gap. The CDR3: CSARVLGETQYF. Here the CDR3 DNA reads TGCAGTGCTAGAGTGCTCGGAGAGACCCAGTACTTC.

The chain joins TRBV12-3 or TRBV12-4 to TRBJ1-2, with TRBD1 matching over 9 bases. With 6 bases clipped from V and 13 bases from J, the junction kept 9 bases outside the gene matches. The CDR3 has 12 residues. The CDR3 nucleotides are TGTGCCAGCAGCCCGGGGACAGGGAGCGGCACCTTC. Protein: CASSPGTGSGTF.

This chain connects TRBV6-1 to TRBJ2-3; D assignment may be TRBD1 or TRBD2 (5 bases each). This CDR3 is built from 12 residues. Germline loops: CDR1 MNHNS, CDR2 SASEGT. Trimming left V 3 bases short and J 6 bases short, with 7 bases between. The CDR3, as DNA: TGTGCCAGCAGTGATTGGGGGGATACGCAGTATTTT. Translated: CASSDWGDTQYF.

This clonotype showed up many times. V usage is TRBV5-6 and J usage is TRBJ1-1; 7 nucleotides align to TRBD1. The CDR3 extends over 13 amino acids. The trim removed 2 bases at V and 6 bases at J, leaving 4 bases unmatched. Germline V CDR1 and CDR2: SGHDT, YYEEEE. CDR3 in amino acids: CASSLEGAAEAFF. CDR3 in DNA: TGTGCCAGCAGCTTAGAGGGGGCCGCTGAAGCTTTCTTT.

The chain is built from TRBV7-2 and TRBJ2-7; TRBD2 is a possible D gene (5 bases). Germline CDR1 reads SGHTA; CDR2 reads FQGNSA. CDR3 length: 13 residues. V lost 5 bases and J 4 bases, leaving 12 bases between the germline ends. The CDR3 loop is CASSTRLWYEQYF. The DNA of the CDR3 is TGTGCCAGCAGCACGCGACTATGGTACGAGCAGTACTTC.

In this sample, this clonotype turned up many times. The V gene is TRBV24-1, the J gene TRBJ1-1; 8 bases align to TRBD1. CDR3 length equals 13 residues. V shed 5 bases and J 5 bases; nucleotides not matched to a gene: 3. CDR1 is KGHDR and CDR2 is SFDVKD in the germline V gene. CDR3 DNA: TGTGCCACCAGTGCCGGACAGGGTACTGAAGCTTTCTTT. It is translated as CATSAGQGTEAFF.

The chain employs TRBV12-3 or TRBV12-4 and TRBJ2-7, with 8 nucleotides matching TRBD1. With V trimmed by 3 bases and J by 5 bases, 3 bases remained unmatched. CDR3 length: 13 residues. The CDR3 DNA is TGTGCCAGCAGTTTTTACAGGGGGGACGAGCAGTACTTC. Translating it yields CASSFYRGDEQYF.

CDR3 nucleotide sequence: TGTGCCAGCAGTTTCATACTGCAGACTAGTCGCACAGATACGCAGTATTTT. It yields the protein CASSFILQTSRTDTQYF. This chain links TRBV12-3 or TRBV12-4 with TRBJ2-3, with D possibly being TRBD2 (6 bases). The V end lost 3 bases, the J end lost 1 base, and 17 bases lay between the germline ends. The length of the CDR3 is 17 residues.

The CDR3 loop is CASSVDRGNGEQYF. The DNA for the CDR3 is TGTGCCAGCAGTGTAGACAGGGGGAACGGTGAGCAGTACTTC. This chain links TRBV28 with TRBJ2-7; 9 bases are a match to TRBD1. Germline V gene data show CDR1 as MDHEN and CDR2 as SYDVKM. The CDR3 consists of 14 residues. J lost 7 bases, V lost 5 bases, and 9 bases had no gene match.